A single sample gave rise to the 15 T cell receptor beta chains below, sequenced in a study of T cells after yellow fever vaccination (dated by TCRdb to about 2019). Library construction relied on 5' RACE. The instrument was an Illumina NovaSeq 6000. The raw public data were reprocessed by TCRdb itself: fastp quality trimming at Q25, MiXCR clonotype calling, in-frame beta chains only. Identical CDR3 protein sequences are pooled into one entry, listed with their most common genes and DNA. This sample lists hundreds of thousands of distinct CDR3 sequences; around an eighth were detected once. The top ten hold 3.2% of the sample. What the treatment or condition label conveys for this sample: live attenuated yellow fever vaccine strain. This sample comprised CD4+ T cells sorted from PBMCs, obtained 15 days after the yellow fever booster vaccination. These receptors all stem from a man aged 18 to 29 who received the YFV17D yellow fever vaccine.

There are a few counts of this clonotype. The V call is TRBV30, the J call TRBJ2-1; the D gene could be TRBD1 or TRBD2 (5 bases each). Germline lookup yields CDR1 GTSNPN and CDR2 SVGIG (reference sequence). V lost 4 bases and J lost 5, with 18 bases in between. The CDR3 runs to 15 residues. The CDR3 protein is CAWTSPGRYHNEQFF. The CDR3 DNA sequence: TGTGCCTGGACCTCGCCGGGACGGTACCACAATGAGCAGTTCTTC.

This clonotype was counted only a few times. The chain carries TRBV7-9 and TRBJ2-7, with D unresolved. V was cut by 8 bases and J by 2 bases, with 10 bases left in between. Germline lookup yields CDR1 SEHNR and CDR2 FQNEAQ (reference sequence). This CDR3 is 12 amino acids long. The CDR3 protein is CASQGGPYEQYF. CDR3 DNA: TGTGCCAGCCAAGGTGGCCCCTACGAGCAGTACTTC.

Here the CDR3 reads CASSLGGRDTDTQYF. Written as DNA, the CDR3 is TGTGCCAGCAGCTTAGGTGGGCGGGACACAGATACGCAGTATTTT. The genes are TRBV7-7 and TRBJ2-3; TRBD2 might be the D (6 bases). Per germline, CDR1 SSHAT and CDR2 FNYEAQ (reference sequence). The CDR3 length is 15 residues. V lost 1 base and J lost 2, with 10 bases in between.

The chain links TRBV11-2 to TRBJ2-5, with D possibly TRBD2 on 5 matching bases. The CDR3 runs 15 residues. Deletions cut 6 bases from V and 4 bases from J, with 18 bases between. Germline CDR1 and CDR2: SGHAT and FQNNGV. This CDR3 reads CASSGLAATLETQYF. In nucleotides, the CDR3 is TGTGCCAGCAGTGGACTGGCAGCGACCCTAGAGACCCAGTACTTC.

The chain links TRBV30 to TRBJ2-7; D might be TRBD1 or TRBD2, each matching 6 bases. The V end lost 2 bases, the J end lost 0 bases, and 11 bases lay between the germline ends. The CDR3 contains 14 residues. Germline V gives CDR1 GTSNPN, CDR2 SVGIG (reference sequence). As DNA, the CDR3 is TGTGCCTGGAGTCAGCCGGGGGCCTCCTACGAGCAGTACTTC. It codes for CAWSQPGASYEQYF.

The chain couples TRBV18 to TRBJ1-6, with D unclear. Germline V gene lookup returns CDR1 KGHSH and CDR2 LQKENI. Trimming shortened V by 0 bases and J by 6 bases, and 12 bases separated the two germline ends. There are 16 residues in the CDR3. The CDR3 region has the DNA TGTGCCAGCTCACCACCGTTTACCGGGCTTAATTCACCCCTCCACTTT. Translated: CASSPPFTGLNSPLHF.

The V call is TRBV7-3, the J call TRBJ1-1; weak D call: TRBD1 (6 bases). Germline loops: CDR1 SGHTA, CDR2 FQGTGA. The V and J ends lost 0 bases and 0 bases respectively, with 8 bases between them. This CDR3 is built from 15 residues. The CDR3 bases are TGTGCCAGCAGCTTAACAGGACAGATGAACACTGAAGCTTTCTTT. This codes for CASSLTGQMNTEAFF.

This clonotype appeared a few times. This sequence joins TRBV5-1 and TRBJ2-3; possible D gene TRBD2, 5 bases. Germline-derived CDR1 and CDR2 are SGHRS and YFSETQ. With 0 bases removed from V and 5 bases from J, the gap between germline ends came to 10 bases. The CDR3 has 14 amino acids. CDR3 region: CASSLVDWLDTQYF. The CDR3 nucleotides are TGCGCCAGCAGCTTGGTGGACTGGTTAGATACGCAGTATTTT.

The genes are TRBV29-1 and TRBJ2-1, with 8 bases matching TRBD1. J was trimmed by 6 bases and V by 5 bases; bases with no gene match: 9. CDR1 and CDR2 (germline): SQVTM, ANQGSEA. The CDR3 sequence is 14 residues long. CDR3 amino acids: CSVPTGAGVNEQFF. CDR3 DNA: TGCAGCGTTCCGACAGGGGCCGGTGTCAATGAGCAGTTCTTC.

This clonotype was counted ten times or more. The rearrangement links TRBV7-9 to TRBJ2-7; no reliable D call. CDR1 and CDR2 (germline): SEHNR, FQNEAQ (reference sequence). This CDR3 has 12 amino acids. V was shortened by 4 bases and J by 3 bases, with 7 bases between the two germline ends. CDR3: CASSSSSYEQYV. The CDR3 DNA reads TGTGCCAGCAGCTCCTCTAGCTACGAGCAGTACGTC.

This clonotype was detected only a few times. The chain employs TRBV11-2 and TRBJ1-1, with D tentatively TRBD1 (5 bases). Germline loops: CDR1 SGHAT, CDR2 FQNNGV. V was clipped by 7 bases and J by 5 bases, with 17 bases between them. This CDR3 contains 14 residues. The CDR3 sequence: CASIRILGGTEAFF. CDR3 DNA sequence: TGTGCCAGCATCAGAATCCTGGGGGGTACTGAAGCTTTCTTT.

This clonotype has a count of ten or more. The chain uses TRBV29-1 and TRBJ2-3, with a possible D match to TRBD2 (5 bases). Germline V gene lookup returns CDR1 SQVTM and CDR2 ANQGSEA. Trimming shortened V by 3 bases and J by 2 bases, and 9 bases separated the two germline ends. The CDR3 sequence is 13 residues long. CDR3 sequence (DNA): TGCAGCGTTGATGGAGGTTTCACAGATACGCAGTATTTT. Residues: CSVDGGFTDTQYF.

The chain links TRBV7-8 to TRBJ1-5; D possibly corresponds to TRBD1 (6 bases). Looked up from germline, CDR1 is SGHVS and CDR2 is FQNEAQ. There are 14 residues in the CDR3. Deletions cut 2 bases from V and 5 bases from J, with 10 bases between. The CDR3 here is CASSLNRGHQPQHF. CDR3 DNA sequence: TGTGCCAGCAGCTTAAATCGGGGGCATCAGCCCCAGCATTTT.

For this clonotype: Lacking the conserved final phenylalanine or tryptophan, this CDR3 likely reflects a read error. This chain uses TRBV6-2 or TRBV6-3 with TRBJ2-2, with 9 bases identical to TRBD1. V lost 5 bases, J lost 7 bases, and 8 bases stayed unmatched. Germline lookup yields CDR1 MNHEY and CDR2 SVGEGT. The CDR3 is made up of 15 amino acids. The DNA of the CDR3 is TGTGCCAGCAGTGCTCCAGGACAGGGGTACGGGGAGCTGTTTGTT. Encoded protein: CASSAPGQGYGELFV.

This clonotype appeared a few times. This chain connects TRBV4-3 to TRBJ1-2; D perhaps matches TRBD1 (5 bases). The V gene lost 0 bases and the J gene lost 5 bases, with 16 bases spanning the gap. Germline-derived CDR1 and CDR2 are LGHNA and YSLEER. The CDR3 length is 16 residues. The CDR3 nucleotides read TGCGCCAGCAGCCAAGATCTTGAGGGGACTGGGTATGGCTACACCTTC. Its translation: CASSQDLEGTGYGYTF.